This passage covers 8 T cell receptor beta chains from one sample sequenced in a study of shared clonotypes between healthy human individuals. Libraries were prepared by immunoSEQ multiplex PCR; TCRdb keeps only in-frame clonotypes and omits some of them. The sample has about 1 million clones; about 80% are singletons. The sequencing sample was made of memory CD4+ T cells sorted from blood. Subset defined: CD45RA-negative fraction. These receptors originate from a man aged 18 to 30 in good health.

This clone was counted a few times. This sequence joins TRBV19 and TRBJ1-4, with 8 bases identical to TRBD1. This CDR3 has 14 amino acids. Losses at the gene ends were 5 bases for V and 8 bases for J; bases not matched to a gene: 7. CDR1 is LNHDA, CDR2 SQIVND, per germline (reference sequence). CDR3 nucleotide sequence: TGTGCCAGTAGTCCGTTACAGGGGGAAGAAAAACTGTTTTTT. Protein product: CASSPLQGEEKLFF.

This clone turned up a few times. The chain links TRBV6-1 to TRBJ2-7; 8 bases line up with TRBD1. J gave up 2 bases and V 3 bases, and 6 bases lay outside the gene matches. This CDR3 has 15 amino acids. Germline loops: CDR1 MNHNS, CDR2 SASEGT. CDR3 nucleotide sequence: TGTGCCAGCAGTGAGCTCGGACAGGGTCCCTACGAGCAGTACTTC. Protein sequence: CASSELGQGPYEQYF.

There are a few counts of this clone. V usage is TRBV7-9 and J usage is TRBJ2-3; D possibly corresponds to TRBD2 (5 bases). Germline V CDR1 and CDR2: SEHNR, FQNEAQ (reference sequence). V was shortened by 2 bases and J by 2 bases, with 11 bases between the two germline ends. This CDR3 is 15 amino acids long. For the CDR3, the DNA is TGTGCCAGCAGCTTATCAACGGGAATCACAGATACGCAGTATTTT. Translated, it gives CASSLSTGITDTQYF.

The genes are TRBV6-5 and TRBJ1-6, with no clear D. The V end lost 0 bases, the J end lost 9 bases, and 15 bases lay between the germline ends. Germline V gene lookup returns CDR1 MNHEY and CDR2 SVGAGI. The CDR3 runs to 16 residues. The CDR3 sequence: CASSYSNPAAASPLHF. CDR3 coding DNA: TGTGCCAGCAGTTACTCGAATCCGGCGGCAGCTTCACCCCTCCACTTT.

A word on this clone: Possible read error: a much larger clone is one base away. The chain combines TRBV7-9 with TRBJ1-1, with D perhaps matching TRBD1 (6 bases). Germline V CDR1 and CDR2: SEHNR, FQNEAQ (reference sequence). V lost 5 bases to trimming and J lost 1 base, with 11 bases between them. The CDR3 sequence is 14 residues long. CDR3 sequence: CASSTGTQNTEAFF. In nucleotides, the CDR3 is TGTGCCAGCAGCACCGGGACACAGAACACTGAAGCTTTCTTT.

V usage is TRBV5-4 and J usage is TRBJ2-7, with D possibly TRBD2 on 5 matching bases. The CDR3 runs 19 residues. Trimming stripped 0 bases from V and 0 bases from J, with 22 bases between. Germline CDR1 reads SGHNT; CDR2 reads YYREEE (reference sequence). CDR3 bases: TGTGCCAGCAGCTTGGATTTGCCCCCCCCCTTGGAGGACTCCTACGAGCAGTACTTC. Translated, it gives CASSLDLPPPLEDSYEQYF.

V is TRBV18 and J is TRBJ2-3; D perhaps matches TRBD2 (6 bases). Trimming removed 3 bases at V and 2 bases at J, with 12 bases between. The CDR3 loop spans 15 amino acids. Looked up from germline, CDR1 is KGHSH and CDR2 is LQKENI. The CDR3 reads CASSPRAGNTDTQYF. CDR3 nucleotides: TGTGCCAGCTCACCGAGGGCGGGGAACACAGATACGCAGTATTTT.

V gene TRBV28 combines with J gene TRBJ2-5, with TRBD2 as a possible D gene (6 bases). There are 14 residues in the CDR3. The V gene's germline CDR1 is MDHEN and CDR2 SYDVKM. Trimming removed 6 bases from V and 11 bases from J, with 22 bases in between. CDR3 amino acids: CASRRSGTSGEQYF. DNA for the CDR3: TGTGCCAGCAGGAGATCAGGGACGTCGGGGGAGCAGTACTTC.